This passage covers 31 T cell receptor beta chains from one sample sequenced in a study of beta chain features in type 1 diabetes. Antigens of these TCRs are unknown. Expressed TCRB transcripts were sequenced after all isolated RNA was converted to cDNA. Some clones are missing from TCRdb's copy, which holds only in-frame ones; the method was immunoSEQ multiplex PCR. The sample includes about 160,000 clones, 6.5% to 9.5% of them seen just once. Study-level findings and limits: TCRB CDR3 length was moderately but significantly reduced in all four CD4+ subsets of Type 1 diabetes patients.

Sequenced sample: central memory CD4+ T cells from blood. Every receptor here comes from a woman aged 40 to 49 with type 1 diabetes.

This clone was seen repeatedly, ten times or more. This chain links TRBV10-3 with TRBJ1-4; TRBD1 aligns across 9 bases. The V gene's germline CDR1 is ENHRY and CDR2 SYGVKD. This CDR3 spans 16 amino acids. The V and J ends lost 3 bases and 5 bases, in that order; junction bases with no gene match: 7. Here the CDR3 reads CAISDPSGTGNEKLFF. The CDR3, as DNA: TGTGCCATCAGTGACCCTTCCGGGACAGGGAATGAAAAACTGTTTTTT.

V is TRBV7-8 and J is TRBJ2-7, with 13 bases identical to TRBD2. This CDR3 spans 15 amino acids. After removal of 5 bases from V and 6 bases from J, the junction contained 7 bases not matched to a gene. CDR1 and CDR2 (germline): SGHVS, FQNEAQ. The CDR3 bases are TGTGCCAGCAGCCCGACTAGCGGGAGGCCTCGCGAGCAGTACTTC. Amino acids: CASSPTSGRPREQYF.

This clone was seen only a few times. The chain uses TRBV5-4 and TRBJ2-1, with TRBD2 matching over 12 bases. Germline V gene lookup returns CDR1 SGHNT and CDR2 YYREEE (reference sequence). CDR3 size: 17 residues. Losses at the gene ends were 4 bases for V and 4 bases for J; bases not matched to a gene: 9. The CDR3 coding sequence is TGTGCCAGCAGCCCTAGCGGGGGGGCGTCTGGTTACAATGAGCAGTTCTTC. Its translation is CASSPSGGASGYNEQFF. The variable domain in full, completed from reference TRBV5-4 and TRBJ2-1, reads ETGVTQSPTHLIKTRGQQVTLRCSSQSGHNTVSWYQQALGQGPQFIFQYYREEENGRGNFPPRFSGLQFPNYSSELNVNALELDDSALYLCASSPSGGASGYNEQFFGPGTRLTVL.

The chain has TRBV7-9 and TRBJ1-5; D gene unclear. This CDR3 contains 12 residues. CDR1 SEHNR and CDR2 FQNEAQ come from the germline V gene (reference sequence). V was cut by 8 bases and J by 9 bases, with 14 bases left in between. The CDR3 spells CASGEADRPQHF. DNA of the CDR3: TGTGCCAGCGGGGAGGCGGATAGGCCCCAGCATTTT.

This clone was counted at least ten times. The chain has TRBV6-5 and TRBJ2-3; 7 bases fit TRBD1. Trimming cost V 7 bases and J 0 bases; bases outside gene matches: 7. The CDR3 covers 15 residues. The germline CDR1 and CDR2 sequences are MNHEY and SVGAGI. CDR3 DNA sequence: TGTGCCAGCACCTGGGGGACAGCCAGCACAGATACGCAGTATTTT. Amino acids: CASTWGTASTDTQYF.

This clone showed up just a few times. CDR3: CASSTRQGGTEAFF. In DNA, the CDR3 is TGTGCCAGCAGTACTCGACAGGGAGGCACTGAAGCTTTCTTT. This chain uses TRBV6-5 with TRBJ1-1; 7 positions agree with TRBD1. The CDR3 extends over 14 amino acids. CDR1 MNHEY and CDR2 SVGAGI come from the germline V gene. With 5 bases clipped from V and 4 bases from J, the junction kept 7 bases outside the gene matches.

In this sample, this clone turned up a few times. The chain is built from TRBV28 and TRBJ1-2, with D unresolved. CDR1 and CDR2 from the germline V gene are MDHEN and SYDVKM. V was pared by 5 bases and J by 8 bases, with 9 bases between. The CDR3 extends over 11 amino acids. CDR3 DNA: TGTGCCAGCAGTGCCGGGGAAGGCTACACCTTC. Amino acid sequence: CASSAGEGYTF.

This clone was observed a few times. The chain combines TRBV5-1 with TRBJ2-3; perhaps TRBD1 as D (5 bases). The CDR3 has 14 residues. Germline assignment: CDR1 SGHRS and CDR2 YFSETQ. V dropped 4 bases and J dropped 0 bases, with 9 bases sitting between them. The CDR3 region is CASSPTESTDTQYF. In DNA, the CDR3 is TGCGCCAGCAGCCCGACAGAAAGCACAGATACGCAGTATTTT.

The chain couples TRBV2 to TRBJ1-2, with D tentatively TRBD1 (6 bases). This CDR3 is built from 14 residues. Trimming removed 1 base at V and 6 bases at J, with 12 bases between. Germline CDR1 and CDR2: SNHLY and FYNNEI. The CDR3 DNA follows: TGTGCCAGCAGTGAAGTCTTACAGGGAAATGGCTACACCTTC. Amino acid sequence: CASSEVLQGNGYTF.

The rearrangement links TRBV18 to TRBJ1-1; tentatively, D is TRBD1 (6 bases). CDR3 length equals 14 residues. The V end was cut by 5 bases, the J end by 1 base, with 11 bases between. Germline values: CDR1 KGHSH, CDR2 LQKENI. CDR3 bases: TGTGCCAGCTCAGTAGGACAGAGGAACACTGAAGCTTTCTTT. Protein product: CASSVGQRNTEAFF.

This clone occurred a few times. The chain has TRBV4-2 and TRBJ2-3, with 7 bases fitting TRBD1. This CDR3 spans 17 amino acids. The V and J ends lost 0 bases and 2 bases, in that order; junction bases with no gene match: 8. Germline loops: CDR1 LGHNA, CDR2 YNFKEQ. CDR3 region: CASSQDRGLGATDTQYF. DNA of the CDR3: TGTGCCAGCAGCCAAGATAGGGGGCTGGGAGCCACAGATACGCAGTATTTT.

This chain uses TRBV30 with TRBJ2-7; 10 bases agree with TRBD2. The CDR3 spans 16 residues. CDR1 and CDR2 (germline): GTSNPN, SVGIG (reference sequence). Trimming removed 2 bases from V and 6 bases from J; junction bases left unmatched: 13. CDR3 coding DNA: TGTGCCTGGAGTATCACTAGCGGGGCCCCTGGGGTCGAGCAGTACTTC. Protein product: CAWSITSGAPGVEQYF.

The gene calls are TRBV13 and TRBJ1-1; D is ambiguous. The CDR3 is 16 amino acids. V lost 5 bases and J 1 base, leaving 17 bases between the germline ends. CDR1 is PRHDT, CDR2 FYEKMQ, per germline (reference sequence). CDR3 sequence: CASSTSPGGRNTEAFF. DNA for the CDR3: TGTGCCAGCAGCACTAGCCCTGGCGGGCGGAACACTGAAGCTTTCTTT.

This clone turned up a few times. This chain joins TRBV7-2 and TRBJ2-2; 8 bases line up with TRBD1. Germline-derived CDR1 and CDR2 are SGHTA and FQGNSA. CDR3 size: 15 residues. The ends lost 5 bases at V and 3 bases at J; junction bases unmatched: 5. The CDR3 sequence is CASSPTGADTGELFF. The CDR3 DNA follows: TGTGCCAGCAGCCCGACAGGGGCGGACACCGGGGAGCTGTTTTTT.

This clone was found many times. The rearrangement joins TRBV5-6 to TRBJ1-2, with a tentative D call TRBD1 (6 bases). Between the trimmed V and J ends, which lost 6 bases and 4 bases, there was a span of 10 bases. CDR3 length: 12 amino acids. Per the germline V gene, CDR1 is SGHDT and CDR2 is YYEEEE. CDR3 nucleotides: TGTGCCAGCACCGCGGACAGCTATGGCTACACCTTC. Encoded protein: CASTADSYGYTF.

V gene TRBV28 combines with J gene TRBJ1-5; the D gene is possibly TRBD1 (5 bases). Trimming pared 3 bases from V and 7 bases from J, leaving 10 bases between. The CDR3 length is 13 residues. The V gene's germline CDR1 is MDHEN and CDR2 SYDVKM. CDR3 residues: CASSLVRGQPQHF. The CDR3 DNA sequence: TGTGCCAGCAGTTTGGTAAGGGGCCAGCCCCAGCATTTT. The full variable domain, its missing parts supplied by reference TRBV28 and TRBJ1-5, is DVKVTQSSRYLVKRTGEKVFLECVQDMDHENMFWYRQDPGLGLRLIYFSYDVKMKEKGDIPEGYSVSREKKERFSLILESASTNQTSMYLCASSLVRGQPQHFGDGTRLSIL.

CDR3 amino acids: CASSLGGTSTDTQYF. The CDR3 DNA is TGTGCCAGCAGCTTAGGCGGGACTAGCACAGATACGCAGTATTTT. This chain uses TRBV7-3 with TRBJ2-3, with D maybe TRBD2 (6 bases). This CDR3 is built from 15 residues. V was trimmed by 2 bases and J by 0 bases, leaving 9 bases between them. Germline CDR1 and CDR2: SGHTA and FQGTGA.

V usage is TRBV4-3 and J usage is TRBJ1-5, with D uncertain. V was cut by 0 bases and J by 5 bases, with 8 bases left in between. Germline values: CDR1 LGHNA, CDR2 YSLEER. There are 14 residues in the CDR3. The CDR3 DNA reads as TGCGCCAGCAGCCAAGATCACGGGGATCAGCCCCAGCATTTT. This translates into CASSQDHGDQPQHF.

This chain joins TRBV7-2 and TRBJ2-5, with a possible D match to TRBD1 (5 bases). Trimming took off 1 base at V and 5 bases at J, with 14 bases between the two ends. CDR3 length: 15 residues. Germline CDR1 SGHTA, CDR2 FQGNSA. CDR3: CASSLDQGYGETQYF. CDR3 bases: TGTGCCAGCAGCTTAGACCAGGGATATGGGGAGACCCAGTACTTC.

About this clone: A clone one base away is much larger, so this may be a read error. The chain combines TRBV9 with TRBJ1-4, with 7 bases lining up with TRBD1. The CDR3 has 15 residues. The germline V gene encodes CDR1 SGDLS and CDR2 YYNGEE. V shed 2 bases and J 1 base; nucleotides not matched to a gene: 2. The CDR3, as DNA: TGTGCCAGCAGCGTCGGGACAGAAACTAATGAAAAACTGTTTTTT. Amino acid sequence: CASSVGTETNEKLFF.

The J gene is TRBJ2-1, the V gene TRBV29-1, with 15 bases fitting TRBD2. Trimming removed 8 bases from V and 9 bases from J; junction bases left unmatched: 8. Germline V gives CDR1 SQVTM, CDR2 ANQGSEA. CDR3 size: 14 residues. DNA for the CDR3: TGCAGCCTCGGACTAGCGGGGGGGCGGAGTGAGCAGTTCTTC. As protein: CSLGLAGGRSEQFF.

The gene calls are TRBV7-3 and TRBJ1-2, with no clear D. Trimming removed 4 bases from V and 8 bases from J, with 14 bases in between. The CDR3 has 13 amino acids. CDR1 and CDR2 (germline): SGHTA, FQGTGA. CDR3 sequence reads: CASSSPGVGGYTF. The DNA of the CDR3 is TGTGCCAGCAGCTCCCCGGGAGTTGGAGGCTACACCTTC.

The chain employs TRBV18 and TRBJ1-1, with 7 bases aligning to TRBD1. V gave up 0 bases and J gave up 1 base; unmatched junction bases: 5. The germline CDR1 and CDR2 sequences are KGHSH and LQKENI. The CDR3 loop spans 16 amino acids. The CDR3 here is CASSPPTGLANTEAFF. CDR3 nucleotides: TGTGCCAGCTCACCACCGACAGGGTTGGCGAACACTGAAGCTTTCTTT.

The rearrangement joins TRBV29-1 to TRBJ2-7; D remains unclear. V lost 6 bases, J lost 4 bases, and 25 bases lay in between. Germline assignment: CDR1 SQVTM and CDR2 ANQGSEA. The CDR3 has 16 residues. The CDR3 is CSVREAVHLIGYEQYF. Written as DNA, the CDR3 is TGCAGCGTCCGAGAGGCAGTGCATTTAATAGGTTACGAGCAGTACTTC.

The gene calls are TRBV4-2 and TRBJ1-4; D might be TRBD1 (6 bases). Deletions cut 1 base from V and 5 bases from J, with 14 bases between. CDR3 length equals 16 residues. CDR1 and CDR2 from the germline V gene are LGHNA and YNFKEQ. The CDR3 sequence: CASSQGLPGGNEKLFF. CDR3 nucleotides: TGTGCCAGCAGCCAAGGCCTACCGGGGGGCAATGAAAAACTGTTTTTT.

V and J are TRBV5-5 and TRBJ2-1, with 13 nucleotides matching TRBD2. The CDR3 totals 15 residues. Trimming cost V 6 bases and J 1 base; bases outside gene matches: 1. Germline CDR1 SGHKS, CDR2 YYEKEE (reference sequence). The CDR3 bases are TGTGCCAGCACGGGACTAGCGGGGTCCTACAATGAGCAGTTCTTC. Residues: CASTGLAGSYNEQFF.

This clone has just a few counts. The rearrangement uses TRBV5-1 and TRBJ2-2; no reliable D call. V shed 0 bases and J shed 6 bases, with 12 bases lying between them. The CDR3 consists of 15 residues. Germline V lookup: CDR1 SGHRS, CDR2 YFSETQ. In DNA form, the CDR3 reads TGCGCCAGCAGCTTGGCCGCGTCTACCCCCGGGGAGCTGTTTTTT. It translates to CASSLAASTPGELFF.

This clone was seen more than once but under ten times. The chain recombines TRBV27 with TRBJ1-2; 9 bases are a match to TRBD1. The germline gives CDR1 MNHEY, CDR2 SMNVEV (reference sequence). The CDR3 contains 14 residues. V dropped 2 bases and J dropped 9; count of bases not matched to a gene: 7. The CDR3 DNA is TGTGCCAGCAGTTTAATGGGACAGGGAAATAGCTACACCTTC. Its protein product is CASSLMGQGNSYTF.

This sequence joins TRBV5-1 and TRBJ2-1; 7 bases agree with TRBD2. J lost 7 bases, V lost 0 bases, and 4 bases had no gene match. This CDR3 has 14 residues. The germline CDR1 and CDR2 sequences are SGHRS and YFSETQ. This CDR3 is CASSLDWGGNEQFF. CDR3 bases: TGCGCCAGCAGCTTGGACTGGGGAGGGAATGAGCAGTTCTTC. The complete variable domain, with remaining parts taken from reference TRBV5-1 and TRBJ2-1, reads KAGVTQTPRYLIKTRGQQVTLSCSPISGHRSVSWYQQTPGQGLQFLFEYFSETQRNKGNFPGRFSGRQFSNSRSEMNVSTLELGDSALYLCASSLDWGGNEQFFGPGTRLTVL.

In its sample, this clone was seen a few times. The CDR3: CSVEDPFQKGAAYGYTF. The CDR3 DNA is TGCAGCGTTGAAGATCCCTTCCAAAAAGGGGCTGCCTATGGCTACACCTTC. The chain has TRBV29-1 and TRBJ1-2; D possibly corresponds to TRBD1 (5 bases). Trimming removed 0 bases from V and 4 bases from J, with 21 bases in between. CDR1 SQVTM and CDR2 ANQGSEA come from the germline V gene. The CDR3 is made up of 17 amino acids.

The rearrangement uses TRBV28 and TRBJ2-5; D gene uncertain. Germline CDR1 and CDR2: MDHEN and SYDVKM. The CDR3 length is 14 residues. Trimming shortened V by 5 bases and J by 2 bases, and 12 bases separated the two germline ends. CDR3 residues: CASSDLTGQETQYF. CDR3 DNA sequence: TGTGCCAGCAGTGATTTGACTGGGCAAGAGACCCAGTACTTC.